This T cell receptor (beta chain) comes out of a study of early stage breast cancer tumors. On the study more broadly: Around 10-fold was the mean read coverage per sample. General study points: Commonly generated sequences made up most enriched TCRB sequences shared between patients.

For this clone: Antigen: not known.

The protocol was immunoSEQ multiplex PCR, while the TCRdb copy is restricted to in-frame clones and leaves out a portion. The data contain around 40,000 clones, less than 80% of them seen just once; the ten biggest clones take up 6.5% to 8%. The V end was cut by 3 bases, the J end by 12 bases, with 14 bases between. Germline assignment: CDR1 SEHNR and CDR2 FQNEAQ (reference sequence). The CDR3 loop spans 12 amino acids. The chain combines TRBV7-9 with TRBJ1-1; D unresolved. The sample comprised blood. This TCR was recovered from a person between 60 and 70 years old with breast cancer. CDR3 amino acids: CASSFPPSVTFF. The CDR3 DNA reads TGTGCCAGCAGCTTCCCTCCCAGCGTGACTTTCTTT.